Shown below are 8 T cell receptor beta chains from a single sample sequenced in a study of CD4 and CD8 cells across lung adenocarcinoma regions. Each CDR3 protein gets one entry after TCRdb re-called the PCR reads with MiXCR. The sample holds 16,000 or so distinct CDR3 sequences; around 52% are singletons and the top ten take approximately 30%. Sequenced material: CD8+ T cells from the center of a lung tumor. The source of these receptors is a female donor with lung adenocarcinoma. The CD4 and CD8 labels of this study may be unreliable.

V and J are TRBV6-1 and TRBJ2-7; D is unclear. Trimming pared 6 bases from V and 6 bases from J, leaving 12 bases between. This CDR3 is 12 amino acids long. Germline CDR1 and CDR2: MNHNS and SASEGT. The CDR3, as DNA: TGTGCCAGCAGCTCCAGATATCCCGAGCAGTACTTC. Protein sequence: CASSSRYPEQYF.

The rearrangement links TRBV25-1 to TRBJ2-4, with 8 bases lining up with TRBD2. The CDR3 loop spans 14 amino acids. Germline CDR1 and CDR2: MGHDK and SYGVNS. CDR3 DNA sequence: TGTGCGGGCAGCGGGGGCGGTGAAAAAGACATTCAGTACTTC. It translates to CAGSGGGEKDIQYF.

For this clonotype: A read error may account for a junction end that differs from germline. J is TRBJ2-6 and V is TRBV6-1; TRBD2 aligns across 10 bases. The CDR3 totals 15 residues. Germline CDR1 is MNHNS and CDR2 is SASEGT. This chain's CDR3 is CASSPSGGGANAQSF. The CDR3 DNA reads TGTGCCAGCAGTCCGAGCGGGGGGGGGGCAAACGCCCAGTCTTTC.

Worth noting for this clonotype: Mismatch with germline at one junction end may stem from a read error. CDR3 sequence (DNA): TGTGCCGTCAGGAGGCGGGGGCCCACAGATATGCAGTACTTC. Translation gives CAVRRRGPTDMQYF. This chain joins TRBV10-3 and TRBJ2-4; a weak D match, TRBD2 (7 bases). The germline gives CDR1 ENHRY, CDR2 SYGVKD. The CDR3 sequence is 14 residues long.

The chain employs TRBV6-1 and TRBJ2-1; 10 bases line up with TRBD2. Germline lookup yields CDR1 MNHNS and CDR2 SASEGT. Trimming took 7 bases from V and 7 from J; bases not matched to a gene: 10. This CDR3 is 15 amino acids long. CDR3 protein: CASIPAGGPWNEQFF. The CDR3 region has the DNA TGTGCCAGCATCCCAGCGGGAGGGCCTTGGAATGAGCAGTTCTTC.

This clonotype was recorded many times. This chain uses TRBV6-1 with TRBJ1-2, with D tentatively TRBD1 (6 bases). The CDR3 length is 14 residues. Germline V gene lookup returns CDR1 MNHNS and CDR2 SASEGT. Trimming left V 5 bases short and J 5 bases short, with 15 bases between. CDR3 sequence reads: CASSPRTDGYGYTF. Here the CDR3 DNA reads TGTGCCAGCAGTCCCAGGACAGACGGGTATGGCTACACCTTC.

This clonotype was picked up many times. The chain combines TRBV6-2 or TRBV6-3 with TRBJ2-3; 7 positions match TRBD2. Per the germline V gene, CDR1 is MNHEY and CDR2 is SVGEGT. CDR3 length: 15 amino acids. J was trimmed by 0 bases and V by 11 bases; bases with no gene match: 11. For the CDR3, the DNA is TGTGCCTCGGGACGGGGGGAAACTAGCACAGATACGCAGTATTTT. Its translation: CASGRGETSTDTQYF.

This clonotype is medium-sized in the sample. CDR3 sequence: CAISDHPLGSQETQYF. For the CDR3, the DNA is TGTGCCATCAGTGACCATCCTTTGGGCAGTCAAGAGACCCAGTACTTC. The chain is built from TRBV10-3 and TRBJ2-5, with no clear D. The V and J ends lost 3 bases and 2 bases respectively, with 16 bases between them. The CDR3 has 16 amino acids. Germline V lookup: CDR1 ENHRY, CDR2 SYGVKD.